These T cell receptor beta chains were read from a single sample in a study of graft-versus-host responses after intestinal transplantation. Sequencing used immunoSEQ multiplex PCR; TCRdb keeps in-frame clones, though not all of them. The table shows some 120,000 clones, with about nine tenths occurring only once. Antigen specificity for these receptors is unknown. The input for sequencing was unstimulated CD4+ T cells sorted from spleen or lymph node cells, taken before intestinal transplant. The receptors here all came from a human donor who received an intestinal transplant. CDR3s include the opening cysteine and the closing phenylalanine or tryptophan. The order of the fields is D gene, clone size, V gene, J gene, CDR3 protein, CDR3 DNA. A D gene is named only where the DNA matches it firmly. Only some rows state a clone size, as once, few, many or a class for expanded clones.

D gene: TRBD2
clone size: .
V gene: TRBV5-1
J gene: TRBJ2-1
CDR3 protein: CASSFSGSNEQFF
CDR3 DNA: TGCGCCAGCAGCTTTAGCGGGAGCAATGAGCAGTTCTTC

D gene: TRBD2
clone size: .
V gene: TRBV7-2
J gene: TRBJ2-3
CDR3 protein: CASRLAGGRTDTQYF
CDR3 DNA: TGTGCCAGCAGGTTAGCGGGGGGGCGGACAGATACGCAGTATTTT

D gene: .
clone size: .
V gene: TRBV15
J gene: TRBJ2-7
CDR3 protein: CATSPQVQGEQYF
CDR3 DNA: TGTGCCACCAGCCCACAGGTACAGGGAGAGCAGTACTTC

D gene: .
clone size: .
V gene: TRBV7-9
J gene: TRBJ2-3
CDR3 protein: CASGLPGANWDTQYF
CDR3 DNA: TGTGCCAGCGGGTTGCCAGGGGCGAATTGGGATACGCAGTATTTT

D gene: .
clone size: .
V gene: TRBV11-2
J gene: TRBJ1-2
CDR3 protein: CASSPQGGYTF
CDR3 DNA: TGTGCCAGCAGCCCCCAGGGTGGCTACACCTTC

D gene: .
clone size: .
V gene: TRBV4-3
J gene: TRBJ2-3
CDR3 protein: CASSHRRHGTQYF
CDR3 DNA: TGCGCCAGCTCCCACAGGCGTCATGGTACGCAGTATTTT

D gene: .
clone size: .
V gene: TRBV27
J gene: TRBJ1-5
CDR3 protein: CASSSRMQGPNQPQHF
CDR3 DNA: TGTGCCAGCAGTTCCCGAATGCAGGGGCCAAATCAGCCCCAGCATTTT

D gene: TRBD2
clone size: .
V gene: TRBV27
J gene: TRBJ2-5
CDR3 protein: CASRLAGLETQYF
CDR3 DNA: TGTGCCAGCAGACTAGCGGGGTTAGAGACCCAGTACTTC

D gene: TRBD2
clone size: once
V gene: TRBV27
J gene: TRBJ2-4
CDR3 protein: CASSSRTSGARDIQYF
CDR3 DNA: TGTGCCAGCAGTTCGAGGACTAGCGGGGCGAGAGACATTCAGTACTTC

D gene: .
clone size: .
V gene: TRBV10-1
J gene: TRBJ1-2
CDR3 protein: CASSPVPGYGYTF
CDR3 DNA: TGCGCCAGCAGCCCAGTCCCGGGCTATGGCTACACCTTC

D gene: .
clone size: .
V gene: TRBV5-6
J gene: TRBJ2-7
CDR3 protein: CASSEQGGLYEQYF
CDR3 DNA: TGTGCCAGCAGCGAACAGGGTGGTTTGTACGAGCAGTACTTC

D gene: .
clone size: few
V gene: TRBV30
J gene: TRBJ2-7
CDR3 protein: CAWSVRGGEQYF
CDR3 DNA: TGTGCCTGGAGTGTACGCGGCGGGGAGCAGTACTTC

D gene: .
clone size: .
V gene: TRBV5-5
J gene: TRBJ1-5
CDR3 protein: CASSLTGTQGQPQHF
CDR3 DNA: TGTGCCAGCAGCTTGACAGGGACGCAGGGTCAGCCCCAGCATTTT

D gene: TRBD2
clone size: once
V gene: TRBV4-2
J gene: TRBJ2-3
CDR3 protein: CASSHPSGRPTSTDTQYF
CDR3 DNA: TGTGCCAGCAGCCATCCCAGCGGGAGGCCTACCAGCACAGATACGCAGTATTTT

D gene: TRBD1
clone size: .
V gene: TRBV18
J gene: TRBJ1-1
CDR3 protein: CASSRPGTGYNEAFF
CDR3 DNA: TGTGCCAGCTCGCGCCCCGGGACAGGGTACAATGAAGCTTTCTTT

D gene: .
clone size: .
V gene: TRBV18
J gene: TRBJ2-7
CDR3 protein: CASSRQDSYEQYF
CDR3 DNA: TGTGCCAGCTCACGGCAGGACTCCTACGAGCAGTACTTC

D gene: .
clone size: .
V gene: TRBV2
J gene: TRBJ1-4
CDR3 protein: CASTGHGLYEKLFF
CDR3 DNA: TGTGCCAGCACGGGACACGGCTTATATGAAAAACTGTTTTTT

D gene: .
clone size: once
V gene: TRBV15
J gene: TRBJ2-1
CDR3 protein: CATTSWGPYNEQFF
CDR3 DNA: TGTGCCACCACCTCGTGGGGGCCCTACAATGAGCAGTTCTTC

D gene: TRBD2
clone size: .
V gene: TRBV10-2
J gene: TRBJ2-7
CDR3 protein: CASSDLAGAYEQYF
CDR3 DNA: TGCGCCAGCAGTGACTTAGCGGGGGCCTACGAGCAGTACTTC

D gene: .
clone size: .
V gene: TRBV18
J gene: TRBJ2-3
CDR3 protein: CASSPGTSDTQYF
CDR3 DNA: TGTGCCAGCTCACCCGGGACTTCAGATACGCAGTATTTT

D gene: .
clone size: .
V gene: TRBV6-5
J gene: TRBJ2-1
CDR3 protein: CASSRGRNEQFF
CDR3 DNA: TGTGCCAGCAGCAGGGGGAGGAATGAGCAGTTCTTC

D gene: .
clone size: .
V gene: TRBV9
J gene: TRBJ1-6
CDR3 protein: CASSVGGNSPLHF
CDR3 DNA: TGTGCCAGCAGCGTTGGGGGGAATTCACCCCTCCACTTT

D gene: TRBD2
clone size: .
V gene: TRBV7-9
J gene: TRBJ2-1
CDR3 protein: CASSLGAGGSVEQFF
CDR3 DNA: TGTGCCAGCAGCTTAGGAGCGGGGGGGTCGGTTGAGCAGTTCTTC

D gene: TRBD2
clone size: .
V gene: TRBV29-1
J gene: TRBJ2-3
CDR3 protein: CSGYLAGSTDTQYF
CDR3 DNA: TGCAGCGGGTATCTAGCGGGTAGCACAGATACGCAGTATTTT

D gene: .
clone size: .
V gene: TRBV7-9
J gene: TRBJ2-5
CDR3 protein: CASSRLPYSETQYF
CDR3 DNA: TGTGCCAGCAGCCGCCTCCCCTATTCGGAGACCCAGTACTTC

D gene: TRBD2
clone size: .
V gene: TRBV27
J gene: TRBJ2-5
CDR3 protein: CASSPTTSGVQETQYF
CDR3 DNA: TGTGCCAGCAGTCCCACGACTAGCGGGGTCCAAGAGACCCAGTACTTC

D gene: .
clone size: .
V gene: TRBV7-2
J gene: TRBJ1-2
CDR3 protein: CASSLQALYGYTF
CDR3 DNA: TGTGCCAGCAGCCTACAGGCCCTTTATGGCTACACCTTC

D gene: .
clone size: .
V gene: TRBV28
J gene: TRBJ2-7
CDR3 protein: CASSLAAPYEQYF
CDR3 DNA: TGTGCCAGCAGTTTAGCGGCCCCCTACGAGCAGTACTTC

D gene: .
clone size: .
V gene: TRBV7-2
J gene: TRBJ1-3
CDR3 protein: CASSLGGRGHSGNTIYF
CDR3 DNA: TGTGCCAGCAGCTTAGGGGGCAGGGGCCACTCTGGAAACACCATATATTTT